The 28 T cell receptor beta chains reported below all come from one sample, sequenced in a study of Ad26.COV2.S vaccination and SARS-CoV-2 variants (dated by TCRdb to the early 2020s). The sample's treatment or condition label, decoded: roughly 19 received Ad26.COV2.S at low or high dose, single or two shots; five or six received placebo; per-sample allocation not given. Repertoires of vaccine and placebo recipients were sequenced from samples collected on day 63 after the first injection. Library preparation employed the immunoSEQ multiplex PCR assay. This is the immuneACCESS table as TCRdb keeps it, with only in-frame sequences that have V and J called. A part of the clones is gone; compared with another copy, unresolved V genes explain less than half, and the rest is unexplained. The sample table shows 300,000 to 350,000 clones, and 65% to 90% are seen once. The ten largest clones capture around 10% of the sample.

The sequencing here drew on peripheral blood, taken in a trial of Ad26.COV2.S vaccine versus placebo. These receptors were taken from a person between 18 and 65 years old who received the Ad26.COV2.S COVID-19 vaccine or a placebo.

The V and J genes are TRBV5-6 and TRBJ2-4; TRBD2 matches at 14 bases. There are 18 residues in the CDR3. The junction had 9 bases not matched to a gene; V was cut back by 4 bases and J by 3 bases. Germline V CDR1 and CDR2: SGHDT, YYEEEE. The CDR3 region is CASSGGLAGEEDKNIQYF. CDR3 bases: TGTGCCAGCAGCGGGGGACTAGCGGGAGAGGAGGACAAAAACATTCAGTACTTC.

The rearrangement joins TRBV6-6 to TRBJ1-1, with 9 bases that match TRBD1. With V trimmed by 6 bases and J by 1 base, 3 bases remained unmatched. Germline V lookup: CDR1 MNHNY, CDR2 SVGAGI (reference sequence). The CDR3 runs 14 residues. CDR3 nucleotides: TGTGCCAGCAGCCTACAGGGGGCGAACACTGAAGCTTTCTTT. Protein product: CASSLQGANTEAFF.

The genes are TRBV11-3 and TRBJ2-1; the D gene could be TRBD1 or TRBD2 (6 bases each). Trimming stripped 1 base from V and 8 bases from J, with 15 bases between. CDR1 and CDR2 from the germline V gene are SGHNT and YENEEA. There are 15 residues in the CDR3. CDR3 coding DNA: TGTGCCAGCAGCTTAGGGGGGGCTATAGACCATGAGCAGTTCTTC. Encoded protein: CASSLGGAIDHEQFF.

J is TRBJ1-6 and V is TRBV19; D perhaps matches TRBD1 (5 bases). CDR3 length: 14 amino acids. V shed 5 bases and J shed 4 bases, with 9 bases lying between them. Germline lookup yields CDR1 LNHDA and CDR2 SQIVND (reference sequence). DNA of the CDR3: TGTGCCAGTAGTGAGGGGCAGTATAATTCACCCCTCCACTTT. Translating gives CASSEGQYNSPLHF. Full variable domain (outside the CDR3, taken from reference TRBV19 and TRBJ1-6): DGGITQSPKYLFRKEGQNVTLSCEQNLNHDAMYWYRQDPGQGLRLIYYSQIVNDFQKGDIAEGYSVSREKKESFPLTVTSAQKNPTAFYLCASSEGQYNSPLHFGNGTRLTVT.

This CDR3 reads CASSLGVAGVGTDTQYF. In DNA, the CDR3 is TGTGCCAGCAGCTTAGGGGTAGCGGGAGTTGGCACAGATACGCAGTATTTT. The rearrangement uses TRBV7-9 and TRBJ2-3; the match to TRBD2 covers 9 bases. The ends lost 1 base at V and 1 base at J; junction bases unmatched: 6. CDR1 is SEHNR and CDR2 is FQNEAQ in the germline V gene (reference sequence). The CDR3 is 17 amino acids.

The count of this clone is one. The rearrangement links TRBV3-1 (or the pseudogene TRBV3-2) to TRBJ1-4; D is perhaps TRBD1 (6 bases). The germline V gene has CDR1 LGHDT and CDR2 YNNKEL (reference sequence). The CDR3 is made up of 13 amino acids. V dropped 3 bases and J dropped 8 bases, with 10 bases sitting between them. Here the CDR3 reads CASSQGAREKLFF. In nucleotides, the CDR3 is TGTGCCAGCAGCCAGGGGGCAAGGGAAAAACTGTTTTTT.

The chain has TRBV19 and TRBJ2-3, with D possibly TRBD2 on 5 matching bases. The V and J ends lost 1 base and 5 bases respectively, with 7 bases between them. This CDR3 region has 13 residues. The germline V gene has CDR1 LNHDA and CDR2 SQIVND (reference sequence). Here the CDR3 DNA reads TGTGCCAGTAGTATAGGGGAGTTAGATACGCAGTATTTT. The encoded protein is CASSIGELDTQYF.

The V gene is TRBV27, the J gene TRBJ2-3; D might be TRBD1 (5 bases). The CDR3 loop spans 13 amino acids. CDR1 MNHEY and CDR2 SMNVEV come from the germline V gene (reference sequence). Trimming took off 6 bases at V and 1 base at J, with 8 bases between the two ends. The CDR3 here is CASRLGGTDTQYF. The DNA for the CDR3 is TGTGCCAGCAGATTAGGGGGCACAGATACGCAGTATTTT.

V is TRBV11-2 and J is TRBJ2-5; tentatively, D is TRBD1 (6 bases). The CDR3 has 16 amino acids. CDR1 and CDR2 from the germline V gene are SGHAT and FQNNGV. Trimming pared 1 base from V and 1 base from J, leaving 13 bases between. CDR3 protein: CASSLGGRQTQETQYF. DNA of the CDR3: TGTGCCAGCAGCTTAGGGGGGCGGCAGACCCAAGAGACCCAGTACTTC.

The chain is built from TRBV3-1 (or the pseudogene TRBV3-2) and TRBJ2-1, with 10 nucleotides matching TRBD2. Germline V gene data show CDR1 as LGHDT and CDR2 as YNNKEL (reference sequence). The trim removed 1 base at V and 6 bases at J, leaving 6 bases unmatched. The CDR3 loop spans 16 amino acids. This chain's CDR3 is CASSQGRLAGVNEQFF. The CDR3 nucleotides read TGTGCCAGCAGCCAAGGGAGGCTAGCGGGGGTCAATGAGCAGTTCTTC.

This chain links TRBV7-9 with TRBJ1-4; D uncertain. V lost 2 bases, J lost 4 bases, and 11 bases lay in between. This CDR3 has 15 residues. The germline V gene encodes CDR1 SEHNR and CDR2 FQNEAQ (reference sequence). The CDR3 loop is CASSLNRQLNEKLFF. DNA of the CDR3: TGTGCCAGCAGCTTAAACCGGCAGCTTAATGAAAAACTGTTTTTT.

This rearrangement joins TRBV19 to TRBJ2-1; D is possibly TRBD1 (5 bases). This CDR3 is built from 12 residues. Trimming shortened V by 6 bases and J by 9 bases, and 12 bases separated the two germline ends. From germline, CDR1 is LNHDA and CDR2 SQIVND (reference sequence). The CDR3 nucleotides are TGTGCCAGTAGCAGCAGGGTATCTGAGCAGTTCTTC. Protein sequence: CASSSRVSEQFF.

The V call is TRBV27, the J call TRBJ1-6; D gene ambiguous. Germline V CDR1 and CDR2: MNHEY, SMNVEV (reference sequence). The length of the CDR3 is 13 residues. Between the trimmed V and J ends, which lost 6 bases and 2 bases, there was a span of 5 bases. CDR3 bases: TGTGCCAGCAGGGCCGCCTATAATTCACCCCTCCACTTT. Translation gives CASRAAYNSPLHF.

The gene calls are TRBV9 and TRBJ2-1, with TRBD1 matching over 7 bases. The CDR3 contains 17 residues. Trimming took 0 bases from V and 3 from J; bases not matched to a gene: 9. Germline loops: CDR1 SGDLS, CDR2 YYNGEE. Here the CDR3 reads CASSVEGRTGFYNEQFF. For the CDR3, the DNA is TGTGCCAGCAGCGTAGAGGGACGGACAGGTTTCTACAATGAGCAGTTCTTC.

V is TRBV2 and J is TRBJ2-2; the D call may be TRBD1 or TRBD2 (5 bases each). The CDR3 length is 14 residues. Germline V lookup: CDR1 SNHLY, CDR2 FYNNEI. V was trimmed by 4 bases and J by 3 bases, leaving 9 bases between them. CDR3 in DNA: TGTGCCAGCAGTGGGGGGTGGGACACCGGGGAGCTGTTTTTT. Amino acids: CASSGGWDTGELFF.

The chain links TRBV5-5 to TRBJ1-6, with D unclear. The V and J ends lost 0 bases and 7 bases respectively, with 11 bases between them. This CDR3 has 15 amino acids. Germline V CDR1 and CDR2: SGHKS, YYEKEE (reference sequence). CDR3 bases: TGTGCCAGCAGCTTGGGAGCCGGGAGCAATTCACCCCTCCACTTT. It translates to CASSLGAGSNSPLHF. Together with reference TRBV5-5 and TRBJ1-6, the CDR3 gives the full variable domain: DAGVTQSPTHLIKTRGQQVTLRCSPISGHKSVSWYQQVLGQGPQFIFQYYEKEERGRGNFPDRFSARQFPNYSSELNVNALLLGDSALYLCASSLGAGSNSPLHFGNGTRLTVT.

The V call is TRBV5-4, the J call TRBJ1-1; possible D gene TRBD1, 6 bases. The germline gives CDR1 SGHNT, CDR2 YYREEE (reference sequence). The CDR3 has 15 residues. V dropped 0 bases and J dropped 5 bases, with 14 bases sitting between them. The DNA of the CDR3 is TGTGCCAGCAGCTTGGTCGGGGGCGCCGGGACTGAAGCTTTCTTT. Protein product: CASSLVGGAGTEAFF.

The V and J genes are TRBV29-1 and TRBJ1-2; D possibly corresponds to TRBD1 (6 bases). Deletions cut 2 bases from V and 6 bases from J, with 7 bases between. The CDR3 consists of 11 residues. Germline values: CDR1 SQVTM, CDR2 ANQGSEA. CDR3 in amino acids: CSVETGNGYTF. The CDR3 DNA reads TGCAGCGTTGAAACAGGGAATGGCTACACCTTC.

This sequence joins TRBV24-1 and TRBJ2-3, with D possibly called TRBD1 or TRBD2 (5 bases each). This CDR3 has 13 residues. V lost 2 bases and J lost 3, with 5 bases in between. The germline CDR1 and CDR2 sequences are KGHDR and SFDVKD. CDR3 coding DNA: TGTGCCACCAGTGATTGGGGGACAGATACGCAGTATTTT. Translated, it gives CATSDWGTDTQYF.

The chain employs TRBV18 and TRBJ2-7; the D is unclear. V was shortened by 4 bases and J by 0 bases, with 13 bases between the two germline ends. The CDR3 loop spans 15 amino acids. Germline values: CDR1 KGHSH, CDR2 LQKENI. In DNA, the CDR3 is TGTGCCAGCTCACTTACACTGGGGAACTCCTACGAGCAGTACTTC. Protein: CASSLTLGNSYEQYF.

This chain joins TRBV28 and TRBJ1-2; 7 nucleotides align to TRBD1. The CDR3 length is 14 residues. V lost 5 bases to trimming and J lost 4 bases; unmatched junction nucleotides: 7. The germline V gene encodes CDR1 MDHEN and CDR2 SYDVKM. In nucleotides, the CDR3 is TGTGCCAGCAGTATCCGGGACAGCTCCTATGGCTACACCTTC. Translating it yields CASSIRDSSYGYTF.

V gene TRBV28 combines with J gene TRBJ1-5; TRBD1 aligns across 8 bases. Germline CDR1 MDHEN, CDR2 SYDVKM. V gave up 4 bases and J gave up 7 bases; unmatched junction bases: 6. The CDR3 runs 14 residues. CDR3 in DNA: TGTGCCAGCAGTTACGGACAGGGAAAGCAGCCCCAGCATTTT. It encodes CASSYGQGKQPQHF.

This clone was recorded only once. The chain couples TRBV4-2 to TRBJ2-1; D unclear. There are 13 residues in the CDR3. V was shortened by 4 bases and J by 6 bases, with 10 bases between the two germline ends. The germline V gene has CDR1 LGHNA and CDR2 YNFKEQ. The CDR3 loop reads CASSRDRSNEQFF. DNA for the CDR3: TGTGCCAGCAGCCGAGACCGTAGCAATGAGCAGTTCTTC.

V and J are TRBV28 and TRBJ1-2; TRBD1 agrees at 9 bases. The CDR3 consists of 15 residues. CDR1 is MDHEN and CDR2 is SYDVKM in the germline V gene. Germline trimming cut 8 bases from V and 1 base from J; bases unmatched to any gene: 8. The CDR3 is CASRDRVPLNYGYTF. CDR3 bases: TGTGCCAGCCGGGACAGGGTCCCCCTTAACTATGGCTACACCTTC.

This sequence joins TRBV7-9 and TRBJ2-7, with D unclear. Germline V gives CDR1 SEHNR, CDR2 FQNEAQ (reference sequence). The CDR3 covers 13 residues. V dropped 3 bases and J dropped 1 base, with 7 bases sitting between them. The CDR3 bases are TGTGCCAGCAGCTTGTCAGAATCCTACGAGCAGTACTTC. This gives the protein CASSLSESYEQYF.

The J gene is TRBJ1-1, the V gene TRBV6-5; TRBD1 might be the D (6 bases). This CDR3 has 14 amino acids. CDR1 MNHEY and CDR2 SVGAGI come from the germline V gene. V lost 6 bases, J lost 1 base, and 12 bases lay in between. The chain's CDR3 is CASSQDSRNTEAFF. CDR3 DNA: TGTGCCAGCAGCCAGGACAGTCGGAACACTGAAGCTTTCTTT.

The DNA for the CDR3 is TGTGCCAGCAGTGACGGGCTGGGTAACTATGGCTACACCTTC. Amino acids: CASSDGLGNYGYTF. This chain connects TRBV2 to TRBJ1-2; the D is unclear. The ends were cut back, 3 bases at V and 1 base at J, with 9 bases in the middle. Germline CDR1 and CDR2: SNHLY and FYNNEI. The CDR3 has 14 amino acids. The full variable domain, rest sourced from reference TRBV2 and TRBJ1-2, is EPEVTQTPSHQVTQMGQEVILRCVPISNHLYFYWYRQILGQKVEFLVSFYNNEISEKSEIFDDQFSVERPDGSNFTLKIRSTKLEDSAMYFCASSDGLGNYGYTFGSGTRLTVV.

The rearrangement joins TRBV12-3 or TRBV12-4 to TRBJ1-1; D call uncertain. Deletions cut 5 bases from V and 6 bases from J, with 13 bases between. This CDR3 has 13 amino acids. CDR3 residues: CASSPQVTPEAFF. The DNA for the CDR3 is TGTGCCAGCAGTCCCCAGGTGACCCCTGAAGCTTTCTTT.